This T cell receptor beta chain was captured by sequencing in a study of blood T cell repertoires in COVID-19. Overall study: The origin of the acute and convalescent COVID-19 samples was the United States, Italy and Spain.

Germline CDR1 reads LNHDA; CDR2 reads SQIVND (reference sequence). The CDR3 length is 15 residues. With V trimmed by 4 bases and J by 3 bases, 9 bases remained unmatched. Participants in the exposed group had met a COVID-19 case in the 2 weeks before joining the study. As originally analysed: Quantification of nucleated cells was approximated via reference gene primer amplification. Assay: immunoSEQ multiplex PCR; the TCRdb copy retains only in-frame clones and omits some. V and J calls and clone size are those listed in that table; D and trimming were worked out from the DNA. The sample includes 120,000 to 150,000 clones, about four fifths of them seen just once.

Sequenced input: PBMCs or T cells enriched from blood (not recorded which). This TCR derives from a woman aged 45-65 years who had been exposed to COVID-19. The chain links TRBV19 to TRBJ2-7; the match to TRBD2 covers 7 bases. The CDR3 sequence is CASSNRDYRNYEQYF. The CDR3 nucleotides are TGTGCCAGTAGTAACCGGGACTACAGGAACTACGAGCAGTACTTC.